These T cell receptor beta chains were read from a single sample in a study of T cell changes during pregnancy in multiple sclerosis. The table came from immunoSEQ multiplex PCR; TCRdb's copy has only in-frame clones and leaves some out. The sample has some 11,000 clones; about 88% are singletons. Material: CD8+ T cells from peripheral blood mononuclear cells, obtained in the second trimester of pregnancy. The receptors were gathered from a female donor in good health, enrolled as a control in a pregnancy study. The CDR3 runs from the conserved cysteine through the conserved F or W. The order of the fields is V gene, CDR3 protein.

TRBV29-1	CSVATSGSTDTQYF
TRBV7-9	CASSLATGQETQYF
TRBV10-1	CASSESGTGYEQYF
TRBV27	CASSNDYYGYTF
TRBV27	CASRWTANYGYTF
TRBV9	CASSVASGVTDTQYF
TRBV27	CASSGGSSGANVLTF
TRBV5-4	CASSEQGEKLFF
TRBV2	CASPGGRDYGYTF
TRBV6-1	CASSVLAGGYNEQFF
TRBV27	CASSLQGPTEAFF
TRBV7-9	CASSPPGPEAFF
TRBV19	CASSIWTGGDEQFF
TRBV27	CASSLGLPTDTQYF
TRBV6-5	CASSPGQGSYGYTF
TRBV29-1	CSVEENGYTF
TRBV19	CASSIWQAPNTEAFF
TRBV5-6	CASTRGGPGEQYF
TRBV27	CASTLRAGLTKNIQYF
TRBV9	CASSSGTGAETQYF
TRBV27	CASSSNREGPYNEQFF
TRBV6-6	CASSYSDRLGNSPLHF
TRBV4-1	CASSQAGTGFYNEQFF
TRBV27	CASAGTYNEQFF
TRBV27	CASSFTAAPTDTQYF
TRBV6-6	CASTAREYVGNTIYF
TRBV5-6	CASSPPREITQYF
TRBV15	CATSTSEEGLRYEQYF
TRBV9	CASTLGLASYNEQFF
TRBV5-1	CASSLDRGWETQYF
TRBV6-7	CASSYLPRKAPYNEQFF
TRBV5-1	CASSPWGGTQETQYF
TRBV9	CASSVAPSGGFSSTDTQYF
TRBV30	CAWDATGMGGYTF
TRBV7-2	CASSWDYLDKEQYF
TRBV5-1	CASSLGTGEKLFF
TRBV10-3	CAISDGGNAEAFF
TRBV27	CASSPSDRESNQPQHF
TRBV19	CAIQTGGTGELFF
TRBV5-4	CASSLDGVYNSPLHF